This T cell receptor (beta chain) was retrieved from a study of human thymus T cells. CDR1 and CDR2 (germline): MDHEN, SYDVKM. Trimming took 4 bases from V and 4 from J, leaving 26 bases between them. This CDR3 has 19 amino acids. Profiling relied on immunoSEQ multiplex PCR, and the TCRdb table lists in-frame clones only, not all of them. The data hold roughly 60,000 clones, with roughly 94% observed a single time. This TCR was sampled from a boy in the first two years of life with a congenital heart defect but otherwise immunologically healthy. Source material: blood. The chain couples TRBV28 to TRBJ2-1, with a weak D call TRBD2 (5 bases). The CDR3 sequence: CASSWAKGRSARGYNEQFF. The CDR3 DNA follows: TGTGCCAGCAGTTGGGCAAAGGGAAGATCTGCTAGAGGGTACAATGAGCAGTTCTTC.